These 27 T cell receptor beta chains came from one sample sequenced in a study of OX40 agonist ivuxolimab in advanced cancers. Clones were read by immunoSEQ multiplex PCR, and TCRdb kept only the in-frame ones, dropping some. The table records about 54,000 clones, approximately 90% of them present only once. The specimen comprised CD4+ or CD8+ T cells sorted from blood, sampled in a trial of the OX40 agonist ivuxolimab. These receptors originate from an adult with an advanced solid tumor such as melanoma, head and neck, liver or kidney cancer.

In DNA, the CDR3 is TGTGCCAGCACCACGACAGGGCTTGAAAAACTGTTTTTT. Amino acids: CASTTTGLEKLFF. The chain uses TRBV27 and TRBJ1-4, with TRBD1 identical over 7 bases. Trimming at V came to 7 bases and at J to 7 bases, leaving 6 bases not matched to a gene. The CDR3 sequence is 13 residues long. Germline V gives CDR1 MNHEY, CDR2 SMNVEV (reference sequence).

The chain's CDR3 is CASSLFSREPAYEQYF. In nucleotides, the CDR3 is TGTGCCAGCAGTTTATTCTCGCGGGAGCCAGCCTACGAGCAGTACTTC. The rearrangement joins TRBV28 to TRBJ2-7, with TRBD2 identical over 7 bases. Germline V lookup: CDR1 MDHEN, CDR2 SYDVKM. This CDR3 is 16 amino acids long. The trim removed 1 base at V and 2 bases at J, leaving 8 bases unmatched.

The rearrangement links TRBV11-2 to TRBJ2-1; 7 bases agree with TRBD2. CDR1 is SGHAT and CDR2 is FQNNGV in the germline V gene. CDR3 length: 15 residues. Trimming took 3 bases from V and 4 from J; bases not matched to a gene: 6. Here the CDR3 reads CASSFSGTIYNEQFF. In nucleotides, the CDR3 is TGTGCCAGCAGCTTTTCCGGGACTATATACAATGAGCAGTTCTTC.

The CDR3 protein is CASSPGRPTGNTIYF. CDR3 bases: TGTGCCAGCAGCCCCGGCAGACCGACAGGCAACACCATATATTTT. This sequence joins TRBV14 and TRBJ1-3, with D possibly matching TRBD1 (6 bases). With 4 bases removed from V and 7 bases from J, the gap between germline ends came to 17 bases. The CDR3 sequence is 15 residues long. CDR1 is SGHDN, CDR2 FVKESK, per germline.

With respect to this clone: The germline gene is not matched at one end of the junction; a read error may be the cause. CDR3 sequence: CASSLGAGAENF. The DNA of the CDR3 is TGTGCCAGCAGCTTGGGGGCAGGGGCTGAAAACTTC. The V gene is TRBV5-8, the J gene TRBJ2-5; TRBD1 is a possible D gene (6 bases). The CDR3 is made up of 12 amino acids. Germline values: CDR1 SGHTS, CDR2 YDEGEE.

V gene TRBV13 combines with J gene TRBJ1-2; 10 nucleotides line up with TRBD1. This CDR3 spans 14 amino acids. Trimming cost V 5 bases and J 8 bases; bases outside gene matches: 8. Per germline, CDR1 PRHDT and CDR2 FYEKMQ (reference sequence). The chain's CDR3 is CASSPDRGLGGYTF. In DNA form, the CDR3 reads TGTGCCAGCAGCCCCGACAGGGGGCTAGGGGGCTACACCTTC.

The CDR3 coding sequence is TGTGCCAGCAGTTACAGGCCAGGGGCAAATGAGCAGTTCTTC. Its protein product is CASSYRPGANEQFF. The J gene is TRBJ2-1, the V gene TRBV6-5, with D possibly being TRBD1 (6 bases). The V end was cut by 2 bases, the J end by 7 bases, with 12 bases between. The CDR3 spans 14 residues. Germline V gene lookup returns CDR1 MNHEY and CDR2 SVGAGI.

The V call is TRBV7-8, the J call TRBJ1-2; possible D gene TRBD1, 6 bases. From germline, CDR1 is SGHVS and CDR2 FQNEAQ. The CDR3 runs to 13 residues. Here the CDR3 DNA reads TGTGCAGGGGGAGGTGACGCCCGGGGGGGCTACACCTTC. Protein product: CAGGGDARGGYTF.

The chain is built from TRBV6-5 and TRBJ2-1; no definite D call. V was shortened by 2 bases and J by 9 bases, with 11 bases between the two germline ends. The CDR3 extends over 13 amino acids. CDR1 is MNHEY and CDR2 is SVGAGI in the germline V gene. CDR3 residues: CASSYAGRSEQFF. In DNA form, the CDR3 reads TGTGCCAGCAGTTACGCCGGGCGAAGTGAGCAGTTCTTC.

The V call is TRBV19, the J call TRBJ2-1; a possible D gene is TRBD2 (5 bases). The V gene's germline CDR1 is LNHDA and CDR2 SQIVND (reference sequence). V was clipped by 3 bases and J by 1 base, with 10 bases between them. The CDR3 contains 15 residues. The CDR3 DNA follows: TGTGCCAGTAGTATGGATGGAGGATCCTACAATGAGCAGTTCTTC. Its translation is CASSMDGGSYNEQFF.

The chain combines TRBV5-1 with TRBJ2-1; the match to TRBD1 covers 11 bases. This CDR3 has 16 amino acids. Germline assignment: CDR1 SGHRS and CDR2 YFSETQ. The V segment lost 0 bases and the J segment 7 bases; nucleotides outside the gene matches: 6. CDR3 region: CASSLARGQGANEQFF. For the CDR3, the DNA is TGCGCCAGCAGCTTGGCCCGAGGACAGGGGGCGAATGAGCAGTTCTTC.

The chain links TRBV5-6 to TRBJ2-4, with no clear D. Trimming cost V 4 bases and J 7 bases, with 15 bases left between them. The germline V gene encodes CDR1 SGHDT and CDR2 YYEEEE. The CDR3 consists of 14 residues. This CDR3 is CASSTTDITNIQYF. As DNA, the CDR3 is TGTGCCAGCAGCACAACTGACATCACGAACATTCAGTACTTC.

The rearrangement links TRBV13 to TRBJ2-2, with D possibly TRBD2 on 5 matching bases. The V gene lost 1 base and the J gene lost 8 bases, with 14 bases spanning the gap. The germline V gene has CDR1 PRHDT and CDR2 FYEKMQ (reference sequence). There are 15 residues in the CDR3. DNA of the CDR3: TGTGCCAGCAGCTTAGCCACCGGGATTTCGGGGGAGCTGTTTTTT. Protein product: CASSLATGISGELFF.

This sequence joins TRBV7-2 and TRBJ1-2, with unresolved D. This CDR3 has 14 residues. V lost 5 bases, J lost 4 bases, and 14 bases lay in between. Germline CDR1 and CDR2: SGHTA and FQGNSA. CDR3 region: CASSPSTPAYGYTF. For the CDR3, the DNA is TGTGCCAGCAGCCCTTCCACGCCCGCCTATGGCTACACCTTC.

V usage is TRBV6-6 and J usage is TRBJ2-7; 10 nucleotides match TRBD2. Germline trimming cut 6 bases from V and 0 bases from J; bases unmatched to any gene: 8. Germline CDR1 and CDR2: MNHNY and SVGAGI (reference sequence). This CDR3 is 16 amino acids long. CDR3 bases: TGTGCCAGCAGCGCAAGTAGCGGGGGGTCCTCCTACGAGCAGTACTTC. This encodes CASSASSGGSSYEQYF.

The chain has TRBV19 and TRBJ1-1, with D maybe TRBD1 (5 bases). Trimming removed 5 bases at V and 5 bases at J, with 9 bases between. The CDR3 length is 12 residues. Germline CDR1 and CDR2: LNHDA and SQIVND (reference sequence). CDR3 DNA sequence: TGTGCCAGTAGTCAGGGTCAAACTGAAGCTTTCTTT. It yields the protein CASSQGQTEAFF.

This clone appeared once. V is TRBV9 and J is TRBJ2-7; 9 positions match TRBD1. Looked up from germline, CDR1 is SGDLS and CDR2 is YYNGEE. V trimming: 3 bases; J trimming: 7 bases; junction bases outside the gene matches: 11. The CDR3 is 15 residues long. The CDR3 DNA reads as TGTGCCAGCAGCGCAGGGACAGGGTTCATGCGGGAGCAGTACTTC. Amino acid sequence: CASSAGTGFMREQYF.

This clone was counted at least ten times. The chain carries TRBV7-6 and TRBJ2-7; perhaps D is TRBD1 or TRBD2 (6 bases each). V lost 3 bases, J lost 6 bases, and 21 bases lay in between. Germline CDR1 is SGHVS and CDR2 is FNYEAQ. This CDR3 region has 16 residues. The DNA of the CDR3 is TGTGCCAGCAGCTTTAATGTACGGGGGACACCTTCCGAGCAGTACTTC. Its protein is CASSFNVRGTPSEQYF.

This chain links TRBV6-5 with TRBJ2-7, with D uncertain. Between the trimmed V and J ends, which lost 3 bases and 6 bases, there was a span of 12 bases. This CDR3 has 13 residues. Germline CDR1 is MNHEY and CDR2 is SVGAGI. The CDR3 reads CASSYSRRSEQYF. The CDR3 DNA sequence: TGTGCCAGCAGTTATAGTAGGAGAAGCGAGCAGTACTTC.

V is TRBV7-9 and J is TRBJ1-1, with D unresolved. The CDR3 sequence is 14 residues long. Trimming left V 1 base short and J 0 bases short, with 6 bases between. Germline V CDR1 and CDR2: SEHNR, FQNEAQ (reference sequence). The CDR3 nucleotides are TGTGCCAGCAGCTTAGTACGGATGAACACTGAAGCTTTCTTT. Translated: CASSLVRMNTEAFF.

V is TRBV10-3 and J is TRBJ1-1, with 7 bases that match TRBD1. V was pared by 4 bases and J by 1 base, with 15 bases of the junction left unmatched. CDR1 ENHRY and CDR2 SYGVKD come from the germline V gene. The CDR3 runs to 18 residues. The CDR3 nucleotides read TGTGCCATCAGTGGGGACGAAGAGAAGACAGGGAAGAACACTGAAGCTTTCTTT. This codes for CAISGDEEKTGKNTEAFF.

CDR3 protein: CASRQGVANYGYTF. The CDR3 nucleotides are TGTGCCAGCAGACAGGGTGTAGCTAACTATGGCTACACCTTC. The V call is TRBV6-5, the J call TRBJ1-2, with a tentative D call TRBD1 (6 bases). Germline V CDR1 and CDR2: MNHEY, SVGAGI. The V gene lost 6 bases and the J gene lost 0 bases, with 11 bases spanning the gap. The CDR3 runs to 14 residues.

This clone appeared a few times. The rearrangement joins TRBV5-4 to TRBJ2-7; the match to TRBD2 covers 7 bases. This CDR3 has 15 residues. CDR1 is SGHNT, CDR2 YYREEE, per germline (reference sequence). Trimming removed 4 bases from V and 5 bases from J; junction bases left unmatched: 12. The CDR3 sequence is CASSQGVTSWDEQYF. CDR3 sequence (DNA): TGTGCCAGCAGCCAAGGGGTGACTAGCTGGGACGAGCAGTACTTC.

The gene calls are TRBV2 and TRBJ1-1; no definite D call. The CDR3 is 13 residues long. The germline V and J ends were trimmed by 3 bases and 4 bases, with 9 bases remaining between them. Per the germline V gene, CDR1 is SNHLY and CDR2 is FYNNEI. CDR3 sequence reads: CASSDGLGTEAFF. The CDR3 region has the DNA TGTGCCAGCAGTGATGGGTTAGGCACTGAAGCTTTCTTT.

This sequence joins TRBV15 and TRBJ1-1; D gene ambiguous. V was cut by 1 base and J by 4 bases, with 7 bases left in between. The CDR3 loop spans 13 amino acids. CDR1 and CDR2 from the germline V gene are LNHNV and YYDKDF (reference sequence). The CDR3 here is CATSRGVITEAFF. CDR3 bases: TGTGCCACCAGCAGAGGAGTCATCACTGAAGCTTTCTTT.

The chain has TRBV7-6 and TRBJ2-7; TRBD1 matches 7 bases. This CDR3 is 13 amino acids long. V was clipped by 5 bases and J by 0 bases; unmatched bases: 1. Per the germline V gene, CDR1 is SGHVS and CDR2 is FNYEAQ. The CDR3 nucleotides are TGTGCCAGCAGCCGGGACAGCTCCTACGAGCAGTACTTC. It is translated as CASSRDSSYEQYF.

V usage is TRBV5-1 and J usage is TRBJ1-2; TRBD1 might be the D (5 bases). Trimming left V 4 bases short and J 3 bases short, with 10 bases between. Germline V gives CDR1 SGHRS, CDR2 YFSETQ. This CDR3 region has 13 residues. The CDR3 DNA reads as TGCGCCAGCAGCGAGGGGATGGACTATGGCTACACCTTC. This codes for CASSEGMDYGYTF.